This T cell receptor beta chain was identified in a study of OX40 agonist ivuxolimab in advanced cancers. Study-level background: The diagnoses of dose-escalation patients were hepatocellular carcinoma, melanoma, renal cell or head and neck cancer. Partial responses were achieved by three patients: one hepatocellular carcinoma, two cutaneous melanoma.

General study findings and limits: Clonal expansion was seen in CD4+ and CD8+ blood T cells by week 6 at 0.1 to 3.0 mg/kg.

Only in-frame clones appear in the TCRdb table, and some are missing; sequencing was by immunoSEQ multiplex PCR. The profile shows 70,000 to 75,000 clones, roughly 92% of them singletons. A word on this clone: The antigen is unknown.

Germline values: CDR1 SGHRS, CDR2 YFSETQ. Between the trimmed V and J ends, which lost 4 bases and 6 bases, there was a span of 14 bases. The CDR3 is 14 residues long. The sequence was collected from an adult with an advanced solid tumor such as melanoma, head and neck, liver or kidney cancer. The specimen comprised CD4+ or CD8+ T cells sorted from blood, sampled in a trial of the OX40 agonist ivuxolimab. The V call is TRBV5-1, the J call TRBJ2-1, with D perhaps being TRBD1 or TRBD2 (5 bases each). CDR3 loop: CASSQGPDGNEQFF. The DNA for the CDR3 is TGCGCCAGCAGCCAGGGACCAGATGGCAATGAGCAGTTCTTC.